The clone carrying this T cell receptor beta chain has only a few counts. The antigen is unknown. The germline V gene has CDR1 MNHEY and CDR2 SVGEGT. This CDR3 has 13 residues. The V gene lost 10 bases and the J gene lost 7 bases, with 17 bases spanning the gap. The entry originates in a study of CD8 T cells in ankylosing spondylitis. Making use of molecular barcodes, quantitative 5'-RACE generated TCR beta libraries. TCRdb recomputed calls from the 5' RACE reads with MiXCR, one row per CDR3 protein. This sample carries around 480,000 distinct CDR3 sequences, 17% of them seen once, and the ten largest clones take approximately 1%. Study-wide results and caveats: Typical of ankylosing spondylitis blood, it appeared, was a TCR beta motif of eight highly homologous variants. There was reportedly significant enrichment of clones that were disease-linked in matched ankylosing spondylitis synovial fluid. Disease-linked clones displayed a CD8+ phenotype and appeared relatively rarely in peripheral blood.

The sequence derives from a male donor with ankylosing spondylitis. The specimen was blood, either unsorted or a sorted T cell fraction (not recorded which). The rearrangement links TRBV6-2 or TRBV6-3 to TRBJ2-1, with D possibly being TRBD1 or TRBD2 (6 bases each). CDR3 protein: CATMEGGGNEQFF. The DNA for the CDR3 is TGTGCCACCATGGAGGGGGGCGGAAATGAGCAGTTCTTC.